This T cell receptor (beta chain) was identified in a study of blood T cell repertoires in COVID-19. About the study: Specimens from acute and convalescent COVID-19 originated in the United States, Italy and Spain.

V gave up 4 bases and J gave up 2 bases; unmatched junction bases: 10. Germline CDR1 SGHKS, CDR2 YYEKEE (reference sequence). The length of the CDR3 is 16 residues. Authors' data handling: Estimated nucleated cell counts came from reference gene primer amplification. Profiled with immunoSEQ multiplex PCR; TCRdb holds only in-frame clones, not every one. D and trimming were read from the DNA, whereas the V and J calls and clone size are those reported in that table. The sample holds tens of thousands of clones; more than 70% are singletons and the top ten take approximately 6.7%. The sample comprised peripheral blood. This clonotype was sampled from a woman aged 80 or older with acute or convalescent COVID-19. This chain links TRBV5-5 with TRBJ2-3; 7 nucleotides align to TRBD1. CDR3: CASSDGHRGYTDTQYF. The CDR3 coding sequence is TGTGCCAGCAGCGATGGACACAGGGGTTACACAGATACGCAGTATTTT.